The next 4 T cell receptor beta chains were all read from a single sample in a study of blood T cell repertoires in COVID-19. Some clones are missing from TCRdb's copy, which holds only in-frame ones; the method was immunoSEQ multiplex PCR. The table includes about 170,000 clones, around 80% detected once. Sequenced input: PBMCs or T cells enriched from blood (not recorded which). The receptors here all came from a woman aged 65 to 85 in a cohort exposed to, infected with or recovered from COVID-19 (not recorded which).

This clone was found a few times. This rearrangement joins TRBV28 to TRBJ2-1; TRBD2 matches at 10 bases. V shed 6 bases and J 7 bases; nucleotides not matched to a gene: 9. The CDR3 length is 15 residues. Looked up from germline, CDR1 is MDHEN and CDR2 is SYDVKM. In DNA form, the CDR3 reads TGTGCCAGCAGCACCGCCGGGACTAGCGATAATGAGCAGTTCTTC. Translating it yields CASSTAGTSDNEQFF.

The chain combines TRBV27 with TRBJ1-2; TRBD1 agrees at 7 bases. CDR1 is MNHEY, CDR2 SMNVEV, per germline (reference sequence). V shed 5 bases, J shed 6 bases, and the junction held 9 bases outside the gene matches. The CDR3 is made up of 14 amino acids. In nucleotides, the CDR3 is TGTGCCAGCAGTGGATGGGACAGAAGGGATGGCTACACCTTC. This translates into CASSGWDRRDGYTF.

A few counts support this clone. The chain has TRBV28 and TRBJ2-7; no firm D call. The V gene lost 6 bases and the J gene lost 2 bases, with 20 bases spanning the gap. The length of the CDR3 is 16 residues. Per the germline V gene, CDR1 is MDHEN and CDR2 is SYDVKM. The DNA for the CDR3 is TGTGCCAGCAGCCGCACTTATGATGCCCCCCCCTACGAGCAGTACTTC. Translating gives CASSRTYDAPPYEQYF. Based on the CDR3 plus reference TRBV28 and TRBJ2-7, the full variable domain is DVKVTQSSRYLVKRTGEKVFLECVQDMDHENMFWYRQDPGLGLRLIYFSYDVKMKEKGDIPEGYSVSREKKERFSLILESASTNQTSMYLCASSRTYDAPPYEQYFGPGTRLTVT.

The DNA of the CDR3 is TGTGCCAGCAGCCGAGGAATGGGTGAGCAGTTCTTC. It encodes CASSRGMGEQFF. This chain uses TRBV3-1 (or the pseudogene TRBV3-2) with TRBJ2-1, with D uncertain. Germline assignment: CDR1 LGHDT and CDR2 YNNKEL (reference sequence). This CDR3 comprises 12 residues. V was cut by 4 bases and J by 9 bases, with 10 bases left in between.